This is a list of T cell receptor beta chains from one sample in a study of metastatic and nonmetastatic thyroid tumors. TCRdb re-processed the PCR reads through MiXCR. Of 23,000 or so clones listed, approximately 13% are singletons. Sequences were obtained from blood. These receptors originate from a female donor with papillary thyroid cancer or a benign thyroid nodule (not recorded which). Some clones in this sample may be carry-over from other donors' samples. Each CDR3 is given with its conserved first and last residue.

TRBJ2-3 | 15 | TRBV7-2 | CASSLVGGPMDTQYF
TRBJ2-7 | 16 | TRBV18 | CASSPPVLAGYYEQYF
TRBJ1-2 | 12 | TRBV29-1 | CSVGAGSYGYTF
TRBJ2-7 | 18 | TRBV4-1 | CASSQSFSGGLSPGEQYF
TRBJ2-3 | 11 | TRBV6-1 | CASRGTDTQYF
TRBJ2-1 | 14 | TRBV5-6 | CASSLGGIYNEQFF
TRBJ1-2 | 12 | TRBV28 | CASGEADYGYTF
TRBJ2-3 | 16 | TRBV4-1 | CASSQTARTSTDTQYF
TRBJ2-5 | 14 | TRBV9 | CASSVGGIKETQYF
TRBJ1-2 | 11 | TRBV28 | CASSFGYGYTF
TRBJ2-1 | 14 | TRBV6-2/TRBV6-3 | CASCRSSSYNEQFF
TRBJ1-1 | 13 | TRBV10-3 | CAISAGDNTEAFF
TRBJ2-7 | 14 | TRBV6-1 | CASSVQGSEYEQYF
TRBJ2-2 | 15 | TRBV7-6 | CASSLATIWSRELFF
TRBJ1-1 | 10 | TRBV19 | CASGDLGAFF
TRBJ2-1 | 14 | TRBV12-3/TRBV12-4 | CASSLAVFGNEQFF
TRBJ2-7 | 12 | TRBV6-1 | CASRTGAYEQYF